This T cell receptor beta chain was captured by sequencing in a study of control samples from healthy donors and cancer patients. Profiled with immunoSEQ multiplex PCR; TCRdb holds only in-frame clones, not every one. This table has approximately 80,000 clones, 91% appearing once. Sequencing was performed on blood. The clonotype was recovered from a man aged 25 to 40 in good health.

The chain's CDR3 is CASSLTETQYF. CDR3 sequence (DNA): TGTGCCAGCAGCCTAACAGAGACCCAGTACTTC. V usage is TRBV7-9 and J usage is TRBJ2-5; D remains ambiguous. V was cut by 5 bases and J by 4 bases, with 5 bases left in between. The CDR3 loop spans 11 amino acids. Germline CDR1 SEHNR, CDR2 FQNEAQ (reference sequence).